A single count supports the clone carrying this T cell receptor (beta chain). No antigen is known for it. The source of the sample is a study of cytotoxic CD8 clonotypes in ibrutinib-treated CLL. The wider study: It was after a median approximately twelve months of treatment, range 6 to 36, that response samples were taken. Study results and caveats: The public clonotypes identified were infrequent and showed contraction or stability on treatment. Baseline levels of clonality went above those of age-matched healthy donors and moved with circulating CD8+ T-cell counts.

Germline CDR1 reads SGDLS; CDR2 reads YYNGEE. The V segment lost 4 bases and the J segment 2 bases; nucleotides outside the gene matches: 8. CDR3 size: 15 residues. Using immunoSEQ multiplex PCR, the repertoire was profiled, and TCRdb retains in-frame clones only, with some absent. The repertoire consists of about 25,000 clones, with approximately 81% occurring once and the leading ten covering roughly 9.5%. Libraries of TCR beta were made from approximately 2 micrograms of genomic DNA that came from cryopreserved PBMCs. This TCR was sampled from a human donor with chronic lymphocytic leukemia. This rearrangement joins TRBV9 to TRBJ1-1, with 7 bases identical to TRBD1. Here the sequenced sample was PBMCs, taken before ibrutinib treatment. CDR3 amino acids: CASSPRDSPNTEAFF. Here the CDR3 DNA reads TGTGCCAGCAGCCCCCGGGACAGCCCAAACACTGAAGCTTTCTTT.